Listed below are T cell receptor beta chains from one sample, sequenced in a study of lung T cells in sarcoidosis with Löfgren's syndrome. Each CDR3 protein gets one entry after TCRdb re-called the reads with MiXCR. The table includes some 840 distinct CDR3 sequences, 25% to 30% detected once. Source material: CD4+ T cells from bronchoalveolar lavage fluid. All receptors derive from a human donor with sarcoidosis (Löfgren's syndrome or another form), or a control subject (not recorded which). The CDR3 runs from the conserved cysteine through the conserved F or W. A D gene is named only where the DNA matches it firmly. Clone size is stated in some rows and not others, as once, few, many or a class when expanded.

j_call: TRBJ1-5
d_call: -
clone_size: medium-sized
v_call: TRBV9
cdr3_nt: TGTGCCAGCAGCGTAGCGCCCACTAATCAGCCCCAGCATTTT
cdr3_aa: CASSVAPTNQPQHF

j_call: TRBJ1-5
d_call: -
clone_size: medium-sized
v_call: TRBV3-1
cdr3_nt: TGTGCCAGCAGCCAAGAAGGCAGGGGTCAGCCCCAGCATTTT
cdr3_aa: CASSQEGRGQPQHF

j_call: TRBJ2-2
d_call: TRBD1
clone_size: medium-sized
v_call: TRBV7-9
cdr3_nt: TGTGCCAGCAGCCAATCCGCAGGGGGCGTCACCGGGGAGCTGTTTTTT
cdr3_aa: CASSQSAGGVTGELFF

j_call: TRBJ1-1
d_call: -
clone_size: large
v_call: TRBV2
cdr3_nt: TGTGCCAGCACCACGACGCTGGGGGAAGGGGCAACTGAAGCTTTCTTT
cdr3_aa: CASTTTLGEGATEAFF

j_call: TRBJ1-1
d_call: -
clone_size: once
v_call: TRBV28
cdr3_nt: TGTGCCAGCTCAATCACAGGGCCGGCTTTCTTT
cdr3_aa: CASSITGPAFF

j_call: TRBJ2-5
d_call: TRBD2
clone_size: large
v_call: TRBV20-1
cdr3_nt: TGCAGTACTCTAGCGGGGAGGCCACAAGAGACCCAGTACTTC
cdr3_aa: CSTLAGRPQETQYF

j_call: TRBJ1-1
d_call: TRBD1
clone_size: medium-sized
v_call: TRBV6-1
cdr3_nt: TGTGCCAGCAGTCAACGCAGGGGAGGGGGCTCTGAAGCTTTCTTT
cdr3_aa: CASSQRRGGGSEAFF

j_call: TRBJ1-6
d_call: -
clone_size: medium-sized
v_call: TRBV5-1
cdr3_nt: TGCGCCAGCAGCTTGGCTGTCGGGAGTAATTCACCCCTCCACTTT
cdr3_aa: CASSLAVGSNSPLHF

j_call: TRBJ1-2
d_call: TRBD1
clone_size: -
v_call: TRBV5-1
cdr3_nt: TGTGCCAGCAGCTTGGATCTCGGACAGGGGAACTATGACTACACCTTC
cdr3_aa: CASSLDLGQGNYDYTF

j_call: TRBJ2-3
d_call: TRBD1
clone_size: -
v_call: TRBV3-1
cdr3_nt: TGTGCCAGCAGCGCCCCGAGACAGGGGGCAGATACGCAGTATTTT
cdr3_aa: CASSAPRQGADTQYF

j_call: TRBJ1-6
d_call: TRBD1
clone_size: medium-sized
v_call: TRBV25-1
cdr3_nt: TGTGCCAGCGCCGGGACAGAATTTTCACCCCTCCACTTT
cdr3_aa: CASAGTEFSPLHF

j_call: TRBJ2-1
d_call: TRBD1
clone_size: -
v_call: TRBV6-2/TRBV6-3
cdr3_nt: TGCGCCAGCAGTTACCCCCTACCGGGACAGGGTACGACCTTTTTGCGGCGCGGTGAGCAGTTCTTC
cdr3_aa: CASSYPLPGQGTTFLRRGEQFF

j_call: TRBJ1-5
d_call: TRBD1
clone_size: many
v_call: TRBV12-3/TRBV12-4
cdr3_nt: TGTGCCAGCAGAGGGACAGGGGGCAATCAGCCCCAGCATTTT
cdr3_aa: CASRGTGGNQPQHF

j_call: TRBJ2-3
d_call: TRBD2
clone_size: -
v_call: TRBV6-2/TRBV6-3
cdr3_nt: TGTGCCAGCAGTTTACTAGCGGGGCCCGGCACAGATACGCAGTATTTT
cdr3_aa: CASSLLAGPGTDTQYF

j_call: TRBJ1-1
d_call: TRBD1
clone_size: -
v_call: TRBV5-4
cdr3_nt: TGTGCCAGCGGCTTGGACAGGGGAGGCGCTGAAGCTTTCTTT
cdr3_aa: CASGLDRGGAEAFF

j_call: TRBJ1-3
d_call: -
clone_size: many
v_call: TRBV7-9
cdr3_nt: TGTGCCAGCAGCCCCCTGGGGGCGCCCAGCTCTGGAAACACCATATATTTT
cdr3_aa: CASSPLGAPSSGNTIYF

j_call: TRBJ2-2
d_call: TRBD2
clone_size: medium-sized
v_call: TRBV20-1
cdr3_nt: TGCAGTGCGCGCGATCGTCTAGCGGGGGTAAACACCGGGGAGCTGTTTTTT
cdr3_aa: CSARDRLAGVNTGELFF

j_call: TRBJ1-1
d_call: -
clone_size: large
v_call: TRBV6-6
cdr3_nt: TGTGCCAGCAGTTACCGCCCGAACACTGAAGCTTTCTTT
cdr3_aa: CASSYRPNTEAFF

j_call: TRBJ1-1
d_call: -
clone_size: large
v_call: TRBV29-1
cdr3_nt: TGCAGCGGCAGACAGACGAACACTGAAGCTTTCTTT
cdr3_aa: CSGRQTNTEAFF

j_call: TRBJ1-5
d_call: -
clone_size: large
v_call: TRBV7-2
cdr3_nt: TGTGCCAGCAGCTTATCGGTGAGCCATAGCAATCAGCCCCAGCATTTT
cdr3_aa: CASSLSVSHSNQPQHF

j_call: TRBJ2-3
d_call: -
clone_size: large
v_call: TRBV6-1
cdr3_nt: TGTGCCAGCAGTGAATACACAGCCACAGGCACAGATACGCAGTATTTT
cdr3_aa: CASSEYTATGTDTQYF

j_call: TRBJ2-3
d_call: -
clone_size: -
v_call: TRBV5-6
cdr3_nt: TGTTCCAGCAGCGCGGCTGGGGGCCCCATTGATACGCAGTATTTC
cdr3_aa: CSSSAAGGPIDTQYF

j_call: TRBJ1-5
d_call: -
clone_size: large
v_call: TRBV27
cdr3_nt: TGTGCCAGCAGTTTGAGTCTGTTGGGCAATCAGCCCCAGCATTTT
cdr3_aa: CASSLSLLGNQPQHF

j_call: TRBJ2-1
d_call: -
clone_size: -
v_call: TRBV7-2
cdr3_nt: TGCGCCAGCAGCTTCAGCACTACCGTTTACTACAGTGAGCAGCTCTTC
cdr3_aa: CASSFSTTVYYSEQLF

j_call: TRBJ2-2
d_call: TRBD1
clone_size: -
v_call: TRBV7-2
cdr3_nt: TGTGCCAGCAGCTTCGACAGGGTAGTCGGCACCGGTGAGCTGTTTTTT
cdr3_aa: CASSFDRVVGTGELFF

j_call: TRBJ2-1
d_call: TRBD2
clone_size: medium-sized
v_call: TRBV3-1
cdr3_nt: TGTGCCAGCAGCCAAGACTTCCCTAGCGGGAGGGCTCTCCCTAGCTCCTACAATGAGCAGTTCTTC
cdr3_aa: CASSQDFPSGRALPSSYNEQFF

j_call: TRBJ2-3
d_call: TRBD2
clone_size: -
v_call: TRBV6-5
cdr3_nt: TGTGCCAGCAGTCTAAGCGGGAGGGCCGATACTAGCACAGATACGCAGTATTTT
cdr3_aa: CASSLSGRADTSTDTQYF

j_call: TRBJ2-1
d_call: TRBD1
clone_size: -
v_call: TRBV30
cdr3_nt: TGTGCCTGGAGTGTACTGGGGACAGGCAATGAGCAGTTCTTC
cdr3_aa: CAWSVLGTGNEQFF

j_call: TRBJ2-3
d_call: -
clone_size: -
v_call: TRBV5-4
cdr3_nt: TGCAGCTTGCAGGTTGCAGATACGCAGTATTTT
cdr3_aa: CSLQVADTQYF

j_call: TRBJ2-7
d_call: -
clone_size: -
v_call: TRBV30
cdr3_nt: TGTGCCCGGAATAGGGGGGCCACTTTCGAGCAGTACTTC
cdr3_aa: CARNRGATFEQYF

j_call: TRBJ1-1
d_call: -
clone_size: once
v_call: TRBV7-6
cdr3_nt: TGTACCAGCAGCTTATACCTGAACACTGAAGCTTTCTTT
cdr3_aa: CTSSLYLNTEAFF

j_call: TRBJ2-1
d_call: -
clone_size: large
v_call: TRBV7-2
cdr3_nt: TGTGCCAGCAGCTTAGAGCGGAATGAGCAGTTCTTC
cdr3_aa: CASSLERNEQFF

j_call: TRBJ2-2
d_call: -
clone_size: many
v_call: TRBV7-2
cdr3_nt: TGTGCCAGCAGCTACAGAAGCAGGGCGAACACCGGGGAGCTGTTTTTT
cdr3_aa: CASSYRSRANTGELFF

j_call: TRBJ2-1
d_call: -
clone_size: -
v_call: TRBV7-2
cdr3_nt: TGTGCATCCTCTCTGGGCTTCTTCTCCTACAATGAGCAGTTCTTC
cdr3_aa: CASSLGFFSYNEQFF

j_call: TRBJ2-6
d_call: -
clone_size: -
v_call: TRBV30
cdr3_nt: TGTGCCTGGAGTGCCCAGGGAGACGGGGCCAACGTCCTGACTTTC
cdr3_aa: CAWSAQGDGANVLTF